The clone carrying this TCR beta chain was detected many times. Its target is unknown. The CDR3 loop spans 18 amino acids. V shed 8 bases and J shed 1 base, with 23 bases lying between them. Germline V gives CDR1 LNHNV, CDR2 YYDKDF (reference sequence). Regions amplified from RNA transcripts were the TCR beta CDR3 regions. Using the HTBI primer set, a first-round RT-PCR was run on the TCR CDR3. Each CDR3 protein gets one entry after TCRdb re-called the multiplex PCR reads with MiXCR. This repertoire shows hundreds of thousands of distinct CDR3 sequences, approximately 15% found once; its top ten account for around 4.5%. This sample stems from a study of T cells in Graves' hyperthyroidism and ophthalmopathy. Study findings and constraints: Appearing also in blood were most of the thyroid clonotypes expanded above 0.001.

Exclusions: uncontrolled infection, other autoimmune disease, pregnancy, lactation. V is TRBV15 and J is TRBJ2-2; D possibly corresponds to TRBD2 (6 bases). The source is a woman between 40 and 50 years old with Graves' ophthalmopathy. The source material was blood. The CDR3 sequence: CATQKDYSQRENTGELFF. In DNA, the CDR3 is TGTGCCACCCAAAAGGACTACTCCCAAAGGGAGAACACCGGGGAGCTGTTTTTT.